A selection of T cell receptor beta chains follows, all from one sample in a study of T cells in Graves' hyperthyroidism and ophthalmopathy. Each CDR3 protein is one row after TCRdb ran MiXCR on the multiplex PCR reads. This sample has 600,000 or so distinct CDR3 sequences, with around 14% found just once. The source material was blood. Receptor source: a woman aged 18-35 years with Graves' ophthalmopathy. The CDR3 runs from the conserved cysteine through the conserved F or W. The D gene is left open where the match is weak. Clone sizes are given selectively: once, few, many, or a class where the clone is expanded.

d_gene	v_gene	j_gene	abundance	CDR3aa	CDR3nt
.	TRBV28	TRBJ1-2	many	CASSLRTTYGYTF	TGTGCCAGCAGTTTGAGGACAACTTATGGCTACACCTTC
.	TRBV20-1	TRBJ2-5	many	CSVSDSRIQETQYF	TGCAGTGTTTCGGACTCCAGAATCCAAGAGACCCAGTACTTC
TRBD2	TRBV20-1	TRBJ2-5	many	CSASGTSGSSKETQYF	TGCAGTGCTAGCGGGACTAGCGGGAGTAGTAAAGAGACCCAGTACTTC
.	TRBV5-1	TRBJ1-1	many	CASSLRGNVNTEAFF	TGCGCCAGCAGCTTGCGGGGGAACGTGAACACTGAAGCTTTCTTT
TRBD1	TRBV2	TRBJ1-5	.	CASSRAGGRESQPQHF	TGTGCCAGCAGCAGGGCAGGGGGAAGGGAGTCTCAGCCCCAGCATTTT
TRBD2	TRBV28	TRBJ2-1	.	CASSTWTSGIYNEQFF	TGTGCCAGCAGTACATGGACTAGCGGGATTTACAATGAGCAGTTCTTC
TRBD1	TRBV29-1	TRBJ2-7	.	CSVEGGQGISYEQYF	TGCAGCGTGGAAGGAGGACAGGGGATTTCCTACGAGCAGTACTTC
.	TRBV9	TRBJ1-2	many	CASSVGGIRYGYTF	TGTGCCAGCAGCGTAGGGGGCATTCGGTATGGCTACACCTTC
.	TRBV6-1	TRBJ1-1	few	CASSHPQGYKAEAFF	TGTGCCAGCAGCCACCCACAGGGTTACAAGGCTGAAGCTTTCTTT
.	TRBV2	TRBJ2-1	.	CASSSGTINEQFF	TGTGCCAGCAGTTCCGGGACCATCAATGAGCAGTTCTTC
TRBD2	TRBV2	TRBJ2-1	many	CASATSGRSGVEQFF	TGTGCCAGCGCAACTAGCGGGAGATCGGGGGTTGAGCAGTTCTTC
.	TRBV27	TRBJ1-2	many	CASSSQGAANYGYTF	TGTGCCAGCAGTTCTCAAGGGGCAGCTAACTATGGCTACACCTTC
TRBD1	TRBV29-1	TRBJ1-1	many	CSGRTGGPNTEAFF	TGCAGCGGGAGGACAGGGGGACCGAACACTGAAGCTTTCTTT
TRBD2	TRBV9	TRBJ2-5	few	CASSGRPAGGRETQYF	TGTGCCAGCAGCGGCAGACCAGCGGGAGGTCGGGAGACCCAGTACTTC
.	TRBV2	TRBJ2-4	many	CASIPGRGASKNIQYF	TGTGCCAGCATTCCCGGAAGGGGCGCGTCCAAAAACATTCAGTACTTC
TRBD2	TRBV20-1	TRBJ2-7	many	CSARESGRPYEQYF	TGCAGTGCTAGGGAAAGCGGGAGGCCCTACGAGCAGTACTTC
TRBD2	TRBV6-8	TRBJ2-3	.	CASPPALPSGPTDTQYF	TGTGCCAGCCCCCCAGCCCTTCCTAGCGGTCCTACAGATACGCAGTATTTT
TRBD2	TRBV5-1	TRBJ2-3	many	CASSLAPLAGATDTQYF	TGCGCCAGCAGCTTGGCCCCACTAGCGGGAGCCACAGATACGCAGTATTTT
TRBD1	TRBV27	TRBJ2-5	.	CASSLGQGSYQETQYF	TGTGCCAGCAGTTTGGGACAGGGCTCGTACCAAGAGACCCAGTACTTC
.	TRBV2	TRBJ2-7	few	CASSLSLFSRDHSSYEQYF	TGTGCCAGCAGCCTTAGCCTTTTCAGCCGGGACCATTCGTCCTACGAGCAGTACTTC
.	TRBV2	TRBJ2-1	many	CASGAGTKATGSEQFF	TGTGCCAGCGGGGCCGGGACGAAGGCTACTGGTAGTGAGCAGTTCTTC
.	TRBV27	TRBJ2-3	few	CASSLFPAGDTQYF	TGTGCCAGCAGTTTATTTCCAGCCGGAGATACGCAGTATTTT
TRBD1	TRBV28	TRBJ2-7	many	CASRDRGGEQYF	TGTGCCAGCAGAGACAGGGGGGGGGAGCAGTACTTC
.	TRBV9	TRBJ2-3	.	CASSYPRGGEIPDTQYF	TGTGCCAGCAGCTATCCAAGAGGAGGGGAGATCCCAGATACGCAGTATTTT
TRBD2	TRBV11-3	TRBJ2-7	few	CASSPGSSGRIEQYF	TGTGCCAGCAGCCCGGGTAGTAGCGGGAGGATCGAGCAGTACTTC
.	TRBV7-2	TRBJ1-1	.	CASSFQGMNTAAFF	TGTGCCAGCAGCTTCCAGGGGATGAACACTGCAGCTTTCTTT